What follows are 26 T cell receptor beta chains derived from one specimen sequenced in a study of shared T cell receptors in the human thymus (dated by TCRdb to the early 2020s). The library was prepared using the immunoSEQ multiplex PCR assay. The table was pulled from immuneACCESS by TCRdb, which kept in-frame rearrangements only. Such tables lose some clones; where checked, under half of the loss comes from unresolved V genes, and the rest has no known cause. The sample includes some 660,000 clones, with around 87% observed a single time. Under 0.01% of the sample is held by the ten biggest clonotypes. These data were also filed under a second study, of human thymus T cells.

Sequencing used thymocytes. The receptors come from a boy younger than two with a congenital heart defect. Donor details come from another sample of the same person, matched by shared clones.

The rearrangement joins TRBV15 to TRBJ2-6; D is ambiguous. The V end lost 0 bases, the J end lost 0 bases, and 6 bases lay between the germline ends. The CDR3 is 16 residues long. Germline CDR1 LNHNV, CDR2 YYDKDF (reference sequence). The CDR3 DNA reads as TGTGCCACCAGCAGAGATCTGAGCTCTGGGGCCAACGTCCTGACTTTC. It specifies CATSRDLSSGANVLTF. Based on the CDR3 plus reference TRBV15 and TRBJ2-6, the full variable domain is DAMVIQNPRYQVTQFGKPVTLSCSQTLNHNVMYWYQQKSSQAPKLLFHYYDKDFNNEADTPDNFQSRRPNTSFCFLDIRSPGLGDTAMYLCATSRDLSSGANVLTFGAGSRLTVL.

The CDR3 sequence: CASRPPSEWRETQYF. The CDR3 DNA sequence: TGCGCCAGCAGGCCGCCTAGCGAGTGGCGAGAGACCCAGTACTTC. This chain uses TRBV5-1 with TRBJ2-5, with a tentative D call TRBD2 (6 bases). The CDR3 is 15 residues long. V was trimmed by 5 bases and J by 4 bases, leaving 18 bases between them. Germline V gives CDR1 SGHRS, CDR2 YFSETQ.

Concerning this clone itself: Its ends do not fully match the called genes, so a read error is possible. The chain combines TRBV7-7 with TRBJ1-1; no clear D gene. Germline lookup yields CDR1 SSHAT and CDR2 FNYEAQ (reference sequence). The CDR3 runs to 19 residues. Here the CDR3 DNA reads TGTGCTAGCAGCCACGAGCTTCTCCCTCTTAGCATAGTGAACACTGAAGCTTTCTTT. As protein: CASSHELLPLSIVNTEAFF. The variable domain in full, with the rest retrieved from reference TRBV7-7 and TRBJ1-1, is GAGVSQSPRYKVTKRGQDVTLRCDPISSHATLYWYQQALGQGPEFLTYFNYEAQPDKSGLPSDRFSAERPEGSISTLTIQRTEQRDSAMYRCASSHELLPLSIVNTEAFFGQGTRLTVV.

V and J are TRBV10-3 and TRBJ1-2, with 11 bases identical to TRBD1. From germline, CDR1 is ENHRY and CDR2 SYGVKD. V shed 6 bases, J shed 0 bases, and the junction held 9 bases outside the gene matches. The length of the CDR3 is 17 residues. Written as DNA, the CDR3 is TGTGCCATCAGATACTCGGACAGGGGGCCAGCTAACTATGGCTACACCTTC. Its translation is CAIRYSDRGPANYGYTF.

This clone was observed a single time. V is TRBV7-9 and J is TRBJ1-2, with 9 positions matching TRBD1. This CDR3 comprises 14 residues. Germline loops: CDR1 SEHNR, CDR2 FQNEAQ (reference sequence). V lost 3 bases, J lost 4 bases, and 3 bases stayed unmatched. CDR3 sequence (DNA): TGTGCCAGCAGCTTGACAGGGGGTATCTATGGCTACACCTTC. Protein: CASSLTGGIYGYTF.

CDR3 DNA sequence: TGTGCCAGCAGTGCGTCCCGGGACAGGGTTGGCAGCGAGCAGTACTTC. It translates to CASSASRDRVGSEQYF. This chain uses TRBV28 with TRBJ2-7; 9 bases match TRBD1. The V gene's germline CDR1 is MDHEN and CDR2 SYDVKM. This CDR3 has 16 residues. With 5 bases clipped from V and 6 bases from J, the junction kept 14 bases outside the gene matches.

The gene calls are TRBV6-5 and TRBJ1-3; D is perhaps TRBD1 (5 bases). V was cut by 6 bases and J by 4 bases, with 13 bases left in between. The CDR3 runs to 14 residues. In germline, CDR1 is MNHEY, CDR2 SVGAGI. CDR3 DNA sequence: TGTGCCAGCAGGGACATCTGGCCCGGAAACACCATATATTTT. Translated, it gives CASRDIWPGNTIYF.

This chain connects TRBV19 to TRBJ2-3; 11 bases map to TRBD1. Germline CDR1 and CDR2: LNHDA and SQIVND (reference sequence). The trim removed 3 bases at V and 3 bases at J, leaving 2 bases unmatched. The CDR3 contains 15 residues. The CDR3 protein is CASSMRDRGTDTQYF. The CDR3 DNA is TGTGCCAGTAGTATGCGGGACAGGGGGACAGATACGCAGTATTTT.

The J gene is TRBJ2-7, the V gene TRBV5-1; no clear D gene. CDR3 length equals 19 residues. CDR1 is SGHRS, CDR2 YFSETQ, per germline. Trimming shortened V by 0 bases and J by 0 bases, and 22 bases separated the two germline ends. CDR3 in amino acids: CASSLASPSRSFSSYEQYF. In DNA form, the CDR3 reads TGCGCCAGCAGCTTGGCTTCGCCATCCCGCTCATTTAGCTCCTACGAGCAGTACTTC.

This rearrangement joins TRBV13 to TRBJ2-3; 13 bases are a match to TRBD2. Germline CDR1 reads PRHDT; CDR2 reads FYEKMQ (reference sequence). Trimming at V came to 3 bases and at J to 3 bases, leaving 3 bases not matched to a gene. This CDR3 has 16 amino acids. DNA for the CDR3: TGTGCCAGCAGCTTGAGGACTAGCGGGAGAACAGATACGCAGTATTTT. Its protein is CASSLRTSGRTDTQYF.

CDR3 sequence: CAISAGGLLANYGYTF. CDR3 sequence (DNA): TGTGCCATCAGTGCCGGGGGGCTTTTAGCTAACTATGGCTACACCTTC. The chain couples TRBV10-3 to TRBJ1-2; D is perhaps TRBD1 (6 bases). The germline gives CDR1 ENHRY, CDR2 SYGVKD. Trimming left V 4 bases short and J 0 bases short, with 15 bases between. This CDR3 region has 16 residues.

The chain combines TRBV5-5 with TRBJ2-2; D might be TRBD2 (6 bases). The CDR3 is made up of 16 amino acids. The V end was cut by 2 bases, the J end by 4 bases, with 15 bases between. Germline CDR1 reads SGHKS; CDR2 reads YYEKEE (reference sequence). For the CDR3, the DNA is TGTGCCAGCAGCTTCTGGGCCGGGGGAAGCACCGGGGAGCTGTTTTTT. Its protein product is CASSFWAGGSTGELFF.

The chain joins TRBV29-1 to TRBJ2-5; possibly TRBD2 for D (7 bases). The J call may not be correct, given that the DNA end is closer to TRBJ2-7. Germline-derived CDR1 and CDR2 are SQVTM and ANQGSEA. The CDR3 spans 18 residues. DNA for the CDR3: TGCAGCGTTGATTTAGGCGGGAGAAAGGAAGGGGGGGTGTACGAGCAGTACTTC. The encoded protein is CSVDLGGRKEGGVYEQYF.

The V gene is TRBV5-4, the J gene TRBJ2-1, with D possibly TRBD1 on 6 matching bases. Germline V gives CDR1 SGHNT, CDR2 YYREEE (reference sequence). This CDR3 is built from 15 residues. V was shortened by 0 bases and J by 3 bases, with 10 bases between the two germline ends. CDR3 residues: CASSLAAGVYNEQFF. The CDR3 coding sequence is TGTGCCAGCAGCTTGGCTGCAGGGGTCTACAATGAGCAGTTCTTC. Full variable domain (remainder filled in from reference TRBV5-4 and TRBJ2-1): ETGVTQSPTHLIKTRGQQVTLRCSSQSGHNTVSWYQQALGQGPQFIFQYYREEENGRGNFPPRFSGLQFPNYSSELNVNALELDDSALYLCASSLAAGVYNEQFFGPGTRLTVL.

The chain recombines TRBV2 with TRBJ2-7; 7 nucleotides align to TRBD2. CDR1 and CDR2 from the germline V gene are SNHLY and FYNNEI. There are 14 residues in the CDR3. With V trimmed by 5 bases and J by 2 bases, 6 bases remained unmatched. In DNA form, the CDR3 reads TGTGCCAGCAGTTCAAGGACTAGGACCTACGAGCAGTACTTC. It yields the protein CASSSRTRTYEQYF.

The rearrangement uses TRBV5-4 and TRBJ2-5, with TRBD2 as a possible D gene (6 bases). V gave up 2 bases and J gave up 2 bases, with 13 bases separating them. In germline, CDR1 is SGHNT, CDR2 YYREEE (reference sequence). This CDR3 has 15 residues. CDR3 sequence (DNA): TGTGCCAGCAGCTTTAACGGGAGAGGTCAAGAGACCCAGTACTTC. Residues: CASSFNGRGQETQYF.

This clone showed up just a few times. This chain connects TRBV28 to TRBJ1-2; possibly TRBD1 for D (5 bases). CDR1 MDHEN and CDR2 SYDVKM come from the germline V gene. The CDR3 loop spans 15 amino acids. V lost 5 bases and J lost 2, with 15 bases in between. In DNA, the CDR3 is TGTGCCAGCAGTCCAGCCTGGGGGGGAAACTATGGCTACACCTTC. Its translation: CASSPAWGGNYGYTF.

This clone was observed once. This sequence joins TRBV5-4 and TRBJ2-3; 7 positions agree with TRBD2. The V and J ends lost 4 bases and 0 bases, in that order; junction bases with no gene match: 8. This CDR3 contains 16 residues. CDR1 and CDR2 (germline): SGHNT, YYREEE (reference sequence). CDR3 DNA sequence: TGTGCCAGCAGCCCGGGGCAGCGGGGTAGCACAGATACGCAGTATTTT. It translates to CASSPGQRGSTDTQYF.

The V call is TRBV7-9, the J call TRBJ2-7, with D possibly TRBD2 on 5 matching bases. The ends were cut back, 5 bases at V and 2 bases at J, with 13 bases in the middle. The germline CDR1 and CDR2 sequences are SEHNR and FQNEAQ (reference sequence). The CDR3 has 14 residues. The CDR3 loop reads CASSATGIPYEQYF. The CDR3 DNA reads TGTGCCAGCAGCGCCACCGGGATCCCCTACGAGCAGTACTTC.

The chain links TRBV7-3 to TRBJ1-1; a possible D gene is TRBD1 (6 bases). Germline loops: CDR1 SGHTA, CDR2 FQGTGA. V dropped 6 bases and J dropped 5 bases, with 13 bases sitting between them. There are 13 residues in the CDR3. The CDR3 region has the DNA TGTGCCAGCAGTCCGACAGGACAGACTGAAGCTTTCTTT. Protein product: CASSPTGQTEAFF.

This sequence joins TRBV4-3 and TRBJ1-2; 8 bases line up with TRBD1. The V gene's germline CDR1 is LGHNA and CDR2 YSLEER. The CDR3 sequence is 19 residues long. The ends lost 2 bases at V and 1 base at J; junction bases unmatched: 15. CDR3 nucleotides: TGCGCCAGCAGCCAATCCACCCGGAGCCGGGACAGGCTTAACTATGGCTACACCTTC. The encoded protein is CASSQSTRSRDRLNYGYTF.

V usage is TRBV15 and J usage is TRBJ2-1; D might be TRBD2 (5 bases). Trimming removed 1 base at V and 5 bases at J, with 21 bases between. Germline CDR1 reads LNHNV; CDR2 reads YYDKDF (reference sequence). CDR3 length: 18 amino acids. CDR3 residues: CATSRVFWDGSVHNEQFF. CDR3 in DNA: TGTGCCACCAGCAGAGTGTTTTGGGATGGTAGCGTCCACAATGAGCAGTTCTTC.

The chain's CDR3 is CASSPHATYEQYF. The CDR3 DNA reads TGTGCCAGCAGCCCCCACGCGACCTACGAGCAGTACTTC. V gene TRBV14 combines with J gene TRBJ2-7; no clear D. V was cut by 4 bases and J by 2 bases, with 9 bases left in between. The CDR3 extends over 13 amino acids. Per germline, CDR1 SGHDN and CDR2 FVKESK.

In this sample, this clone turned up once. The chain has TRBV30 and TRBJ1-1; 10 bases are shared with TRBD1. CDR3 length: 17 amino acids. From germline, CDR1 is GTSNPN and CDR2 SVGIG (reference sequence). After removal of 3 bases from V and 0 bases from J, the junction contained 10 bases not matched to a gene. The CDR3 protein is CAWSLWGQGYMNTEAFF. The CDR3, as DNA: TGTGCCTGGAGCTTATGGGGACAGGGGTACATGAACACTGAAGCTTTCTTT.

This clone was counted between two and nine times. This rearrangement joins TRBV27 to TRBJ2-1; TRBD2 aligns across 16 bases. With V trimmed by 3 bases and J by 7 bases, 3 bases remained unmatched. The CDR3 is made up of 16 amino acids. The germline gives CDR1 MNHEY, CDR2 SMNVEV (reference sequence). Here the CDR3 reads CASSFGTSGGENEQFF. In DNA, the CDR3 is TGTGCCAGCAGTTTTGGGACTAGCGGGGGGGAGAATGAGCAGTTCTTC.

Note on this clone: An end of the junction does not agree with germline; a read error may underlie this. This chain uses TRBV30 with TRBJ2-7, with D hard to call. The CDR3 has 13 residues. Germline assignment: CDR1 GTSNPN and CDR2 SVGIG (reference sequence). This CDR3 is CPWSVGQTYEQYF. As DNA, the CDR3 is TGTCCCTGGAGTGTTGGGCAGACCTACGAGCAGTACTTC. The whole variable domain, filled in from reference TRBV30 and TRBJ2-7, reads SQTIHQWPATLVQPVGSPLSLECTVEGTSNPNLYWYRQAAGRGLQLLFYSVGIGQISSEVPQNLSASRPQDRQFILSSKKLLLSDSGFYLCPWSVGQTYEQYFGPGTRLTVT.